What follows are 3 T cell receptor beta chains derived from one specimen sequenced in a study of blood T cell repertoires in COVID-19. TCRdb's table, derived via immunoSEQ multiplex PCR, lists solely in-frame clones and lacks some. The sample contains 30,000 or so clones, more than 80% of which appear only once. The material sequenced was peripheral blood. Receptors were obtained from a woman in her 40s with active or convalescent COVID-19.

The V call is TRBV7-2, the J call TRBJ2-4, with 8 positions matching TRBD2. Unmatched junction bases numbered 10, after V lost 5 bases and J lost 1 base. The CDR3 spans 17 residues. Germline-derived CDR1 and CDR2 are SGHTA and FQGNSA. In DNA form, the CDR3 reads TGTGCCAGCAGCCCGGGGGGGGGCATTCTGGCCAAAAACATTCAGTACTTC. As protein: CASSPGGGILAKNIQYF.

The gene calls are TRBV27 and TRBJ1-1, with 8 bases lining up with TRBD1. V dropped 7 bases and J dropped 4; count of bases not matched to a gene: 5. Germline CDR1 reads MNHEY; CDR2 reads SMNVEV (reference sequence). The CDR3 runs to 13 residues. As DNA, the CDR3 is TGTGCCAGCAAGTGGACAGGGAGCACTGAAGCTTTCTTT. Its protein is CASKWTGSTEAFF.

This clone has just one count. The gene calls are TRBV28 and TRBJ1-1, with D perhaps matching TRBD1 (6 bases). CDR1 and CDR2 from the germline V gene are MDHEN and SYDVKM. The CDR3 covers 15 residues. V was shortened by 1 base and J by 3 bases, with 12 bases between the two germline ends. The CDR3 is CASSLSDRPDTEAFF. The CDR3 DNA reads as TGTGCCAGCAGTTTATCGGACAGACCTGACACTGAAGCTTTCTTT.